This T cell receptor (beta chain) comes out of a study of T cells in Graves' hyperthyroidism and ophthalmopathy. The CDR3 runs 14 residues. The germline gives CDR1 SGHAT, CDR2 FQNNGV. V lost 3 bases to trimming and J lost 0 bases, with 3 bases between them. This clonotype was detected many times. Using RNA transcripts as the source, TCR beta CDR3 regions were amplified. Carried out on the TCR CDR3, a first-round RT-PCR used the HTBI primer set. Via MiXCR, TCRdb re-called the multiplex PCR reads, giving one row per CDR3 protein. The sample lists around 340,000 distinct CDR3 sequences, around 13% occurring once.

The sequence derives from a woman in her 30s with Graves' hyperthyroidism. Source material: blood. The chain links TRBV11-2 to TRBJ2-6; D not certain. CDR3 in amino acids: CASSLNSGANVLTF. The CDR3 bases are TGTGCCAGCAGCTTGAACTCTGGGGCCAACGTCCTGACTTTC.